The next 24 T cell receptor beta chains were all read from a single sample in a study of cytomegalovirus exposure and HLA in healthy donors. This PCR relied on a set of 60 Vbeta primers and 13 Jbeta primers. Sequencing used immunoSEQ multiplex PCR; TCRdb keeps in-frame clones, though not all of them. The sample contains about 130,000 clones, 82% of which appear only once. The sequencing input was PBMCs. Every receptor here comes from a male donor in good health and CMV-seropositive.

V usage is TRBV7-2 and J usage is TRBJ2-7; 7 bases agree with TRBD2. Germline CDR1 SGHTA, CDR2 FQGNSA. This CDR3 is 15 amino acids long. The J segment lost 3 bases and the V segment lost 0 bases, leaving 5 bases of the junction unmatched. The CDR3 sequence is CASSLATSRVYEQYF. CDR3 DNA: TGTGCCAGCAGCTTAGCGACTAGCAGAGTCTACGAGCAGTACTTC.

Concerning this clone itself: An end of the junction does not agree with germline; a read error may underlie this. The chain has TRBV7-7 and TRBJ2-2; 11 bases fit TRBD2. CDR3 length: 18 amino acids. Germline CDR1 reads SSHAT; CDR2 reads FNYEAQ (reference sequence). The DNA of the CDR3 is TGTGCTAGCAGCCGGTATTACGGGACTAGCGGGAACACCGGGGAGCTGTTTTTT. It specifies CASSRYYGTSGNTGELFF.

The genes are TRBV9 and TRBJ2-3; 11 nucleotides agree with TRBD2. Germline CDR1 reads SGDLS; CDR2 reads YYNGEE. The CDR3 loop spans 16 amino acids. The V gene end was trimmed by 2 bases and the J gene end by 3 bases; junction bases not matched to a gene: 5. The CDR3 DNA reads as TGTGCCAGCAGCGTTGGTACTAGCGGGAGAACAGATACGCAGTATTTT. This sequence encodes CASSVGTSGRTDTQYF. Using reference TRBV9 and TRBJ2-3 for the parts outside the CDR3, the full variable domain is DSGVTQTPKHLITATGQRVTLRCSPRSGDLSVYWYQQSLDQGLQFLIQYYNGEERAKGNILERFSAQQFPDLHSELNLSSLELGDSALYFCASSVGTSGRTDTQYFGPGTRLTVL.

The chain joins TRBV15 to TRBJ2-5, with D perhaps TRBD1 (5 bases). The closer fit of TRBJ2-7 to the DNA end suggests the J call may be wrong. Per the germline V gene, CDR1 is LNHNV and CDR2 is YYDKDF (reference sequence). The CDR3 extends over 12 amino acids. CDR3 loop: CATSITGNEQYF. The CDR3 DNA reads TGTGCCACCAGCATTACAGGTAACGAGCAGTACTTC.

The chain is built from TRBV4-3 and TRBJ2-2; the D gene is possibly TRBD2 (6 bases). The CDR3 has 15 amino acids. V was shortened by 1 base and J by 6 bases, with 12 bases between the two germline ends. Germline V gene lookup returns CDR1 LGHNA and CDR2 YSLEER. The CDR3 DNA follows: TGCGCCAGCAGCCAAGTGTATTGGGAGGCCGGGGAGCTGTTTTTT. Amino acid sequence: CASSQVYWEAGELFF.

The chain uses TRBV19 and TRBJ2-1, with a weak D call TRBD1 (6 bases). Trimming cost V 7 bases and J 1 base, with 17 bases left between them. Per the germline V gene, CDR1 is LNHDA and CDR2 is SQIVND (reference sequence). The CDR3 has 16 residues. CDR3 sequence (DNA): TGTGCCAGTATGGGCCGGGACACTAATTCCTACAATGAGCAGTTCTTC. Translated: CASMGRDTNSYNEQFF.

The CDR3: CASSLGRGADTQYF. In DNA, the CDR3 is TGTGCCAGCAGCTTAGGCAGGGGAGCAGATACGCAGTATTTT. This rearrangement joins TRBV7-3 to TRBJ2-3; D is possibly TRBD1 (6 bases). Germline V gene lookup returns CDR1 SGHTA and CDR2 FQGTGA. V gave up 2 bases and J gave up 4 bases, with 10 bases separating them. CDR3 length equals 14 residues.

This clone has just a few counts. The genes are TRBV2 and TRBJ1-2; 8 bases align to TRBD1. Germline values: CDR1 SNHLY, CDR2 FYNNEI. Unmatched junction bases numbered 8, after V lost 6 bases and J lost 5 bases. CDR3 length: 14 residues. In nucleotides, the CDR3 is TGTGCCAGCAGGAAGACAGGGGTCGGGTATGGCTACACCTTC. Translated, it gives CASRKTGVGYGYTF.

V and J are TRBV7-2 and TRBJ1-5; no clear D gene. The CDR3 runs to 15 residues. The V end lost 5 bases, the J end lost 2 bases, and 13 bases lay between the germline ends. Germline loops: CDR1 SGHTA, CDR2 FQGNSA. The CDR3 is CASSLTSGGNQPQHF. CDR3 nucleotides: TGTGCCAGCAGCCTGACCAGCGGTGGCAATCAGCCCCAGCATTTT. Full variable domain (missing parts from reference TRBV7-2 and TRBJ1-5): GAGVSQSPSNKVTEKGKDVELRCDPISGHTALYWYRQSLGQGLEFLIYFQGNSAPDKSGLPSDRFSAERTGGSVSTLTIQRTQQEDSAVYLCASSLTSGGNQPQHFGDGTRLSIL.

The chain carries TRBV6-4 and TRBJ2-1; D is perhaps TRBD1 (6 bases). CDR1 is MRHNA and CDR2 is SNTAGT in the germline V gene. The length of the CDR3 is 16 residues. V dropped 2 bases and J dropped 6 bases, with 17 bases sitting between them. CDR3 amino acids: CASSDVVGRGFNEQFF. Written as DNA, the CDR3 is TGTGCCAGCAGTGACGTAGTAGGCAGGGGATTCAATGAGCAGTTCTTC.

The CDR3: CASSHSSRMSLHF. The CDR3 coding sequence is TGTGCCAGCAGTCACTCCTCTCGAATGTCCCTCCACTTT. The V gene is TRBV28, the J gene TRBJ1-6; D is unclear. Trimming removed 5 bases from V and 14 bases from J, with 16 bases in between. Germline lookup yields CDR1 MDHEN and CDR2 SYDVKM. The CDR3 is 13 residues long.

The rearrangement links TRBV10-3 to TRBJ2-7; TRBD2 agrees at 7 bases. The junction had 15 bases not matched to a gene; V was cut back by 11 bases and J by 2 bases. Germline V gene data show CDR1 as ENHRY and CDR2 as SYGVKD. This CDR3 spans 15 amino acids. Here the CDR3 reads CAVGGTQRATYEQYF. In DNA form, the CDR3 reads TGTGCCGTGGGGGGGACCCAGAGAGCTACCTACGAGCAGTACTTC.

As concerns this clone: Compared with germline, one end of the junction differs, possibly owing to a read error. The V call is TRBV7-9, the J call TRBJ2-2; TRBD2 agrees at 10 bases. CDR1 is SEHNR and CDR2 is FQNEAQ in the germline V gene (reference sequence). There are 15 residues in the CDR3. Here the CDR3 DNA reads TGTTCCAGCAGCTTAGCGGGAGGCGGCACCGGGGAGCTGTTTTTT. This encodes CSSSLAGGGTGELFF.

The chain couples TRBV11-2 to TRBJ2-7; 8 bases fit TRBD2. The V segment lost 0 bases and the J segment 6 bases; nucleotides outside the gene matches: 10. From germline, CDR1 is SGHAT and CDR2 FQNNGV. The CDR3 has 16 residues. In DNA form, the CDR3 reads TGTGCCAGCAGCTTAGATCGAATAGCGGGAATAACCGAGCAGTACTTC. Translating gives CASSLDRIAGITEQYF.

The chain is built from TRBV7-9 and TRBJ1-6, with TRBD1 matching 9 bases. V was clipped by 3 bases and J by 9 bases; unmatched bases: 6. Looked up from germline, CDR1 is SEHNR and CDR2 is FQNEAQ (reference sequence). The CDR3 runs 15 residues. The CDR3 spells CASSLGGQGSSPLHF. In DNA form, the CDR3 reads TGTGCCAGCAGCTTGGGAGGACAGGGGAGTTCACCCCTCCACTTT.

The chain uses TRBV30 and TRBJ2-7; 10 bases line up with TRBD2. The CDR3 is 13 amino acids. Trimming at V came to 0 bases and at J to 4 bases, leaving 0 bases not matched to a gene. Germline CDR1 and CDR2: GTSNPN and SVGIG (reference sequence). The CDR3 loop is CAWSVAGGYEQYF. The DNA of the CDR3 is TGTGCCTGGAGTGTAGCGGGAGGGTACGAGCAGTACTTC.

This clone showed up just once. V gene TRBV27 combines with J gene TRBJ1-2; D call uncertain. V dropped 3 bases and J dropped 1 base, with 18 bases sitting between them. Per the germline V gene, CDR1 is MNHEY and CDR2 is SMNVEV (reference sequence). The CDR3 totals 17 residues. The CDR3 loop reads CASSFLGSRGINYGYTF. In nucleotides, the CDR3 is TGTGCCAGCAGTTTCCTGGGGAGTCGGGGTATTAACTATGGCTACACCTTC.

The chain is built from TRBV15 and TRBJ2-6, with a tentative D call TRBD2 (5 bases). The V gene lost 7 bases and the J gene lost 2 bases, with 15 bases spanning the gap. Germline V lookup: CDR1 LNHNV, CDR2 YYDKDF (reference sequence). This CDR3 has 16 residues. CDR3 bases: TGTGCCACCATCGCGGGTGGGTCGGCTGGGGCCAACGTCCTGACTTTC. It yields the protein CATIAGGSAGANVLTF.

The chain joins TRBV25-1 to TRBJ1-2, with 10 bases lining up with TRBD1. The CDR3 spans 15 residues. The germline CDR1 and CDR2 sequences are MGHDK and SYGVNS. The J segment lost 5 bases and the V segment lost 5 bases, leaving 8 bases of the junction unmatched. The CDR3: CASSPTGTGEYGYTF. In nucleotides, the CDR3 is TGTGCCAGCAGTCCCACCGGGACAGGGGAGTATGGCTACACCTTC.

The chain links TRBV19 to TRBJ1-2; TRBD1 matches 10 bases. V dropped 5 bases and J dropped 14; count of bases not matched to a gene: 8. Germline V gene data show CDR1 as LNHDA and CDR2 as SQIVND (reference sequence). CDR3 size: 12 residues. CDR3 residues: CASSGTGEMRTF. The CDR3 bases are TGTGCCAGTAGTGGGACAGGGGAGATGAGGACCTTC.

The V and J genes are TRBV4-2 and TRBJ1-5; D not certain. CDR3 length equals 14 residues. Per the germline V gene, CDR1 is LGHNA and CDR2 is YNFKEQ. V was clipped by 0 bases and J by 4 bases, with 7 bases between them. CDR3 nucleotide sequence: TGTGCCAGCAGCCAAGATCTGTTGAATCAGCCCCAGCATTTT. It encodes CASSQDLLNQPQHF.

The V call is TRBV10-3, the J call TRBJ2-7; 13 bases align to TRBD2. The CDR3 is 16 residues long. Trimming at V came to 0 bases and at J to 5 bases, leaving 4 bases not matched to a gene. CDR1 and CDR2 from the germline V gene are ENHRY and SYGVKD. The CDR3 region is CAISESTSGRKNEQYF. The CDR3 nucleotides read TGTGCCATCAGTGAGTCGACTAGCGGGAGGAAGAACGAGCAGTACTTC.

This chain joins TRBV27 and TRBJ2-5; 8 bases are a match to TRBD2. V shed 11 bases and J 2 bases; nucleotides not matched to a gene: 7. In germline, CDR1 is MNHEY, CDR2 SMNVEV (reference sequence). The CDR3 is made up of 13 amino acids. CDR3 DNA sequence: TGTGCCGTTAGGTCGGGAGGGCAAGAGACCCAGTACTTC. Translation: CAVRSGGQETQYF.

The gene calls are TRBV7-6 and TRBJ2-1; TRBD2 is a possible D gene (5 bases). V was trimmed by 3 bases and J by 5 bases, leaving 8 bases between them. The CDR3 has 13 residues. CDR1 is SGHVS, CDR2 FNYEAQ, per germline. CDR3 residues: CASSLYGDNEQFF. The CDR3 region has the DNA TGTGCCAGCAGCTTGTACGGGGACAATGAGCAGTTCTTC.